These 10 T cell receptor beta chains came from one sample sequenced in a study of T cell responses to AZD1222 COVID-19 vaccine. Measured with immunoSEQ multiplex PCR; TCRdb has only the in-frame clones, and not every one. The sample shows 94,000 or so clones, roughly nine tenths of them seen only once. The source was peripheral blood, collected on day 0 of AZD1222 vaccination. These receptors came from an adult in good health.

The gene calls are TRBV10-3 and TRBJ2-7; D is unresolved. Looked up from germline, CDR1 is ENHRY and CDR2 is SYGVKD. This CDR3 has 19 residues. V was trimmed by 0 bases and J by 0 bases, leaving 21 bases between them. The CDR3 nucleotides read TGTGCCATCAGTGAGTCTCGTAAGGTTAGAGACTCCAGCTCCTACGAGCAGTACTTC. Translating gives CAISESRKVRDSSSYEQYF.

The chain combines TRBV6-5 with TRBJ2-1; 12 bases match TRBD2. The CDR3 is 14 residues long. In germline, CDR1 is MNHEY, CDR2 SVGAGI. V was clipped by 6 bases and J by 3 bases; unmatched bases: 0. The CDR3 DNA reads as TGTGCCAGCAGGACTAGCGGGGGCTACAATGAGCAGTTCTTC. This encodes CASRTSGGYNEQFF.

The chain has TRBV18 and TRBJ2-6; D unclear. From germline, CDR1 is KGHSH and CDR2 LQKENI. The CDR3 is made up of 14 amino acids. V lost 5 bases and J lost 4, with 9 bases in between. DNA for the CDR3: TGTGCCAGCTCATCAAAAGGCGGGGCCAACGTCCTGACTTTC. Its translation: CASSSKGGANVLTF.

This chain uses TRBV10-3 with TRBJ1-3; the D is unclear. V was shortened by 6 bases and J by 0 bases, with 9 bases between the two germline ends. This CDR3 has 14 amino acids. Germline CDR1 and CDR2: ENHRY and SYGVKD. The CDR3 region has the DNA TGTGCCATCAGGCCTAGTGACTCTGGAAACACCATATATTTT. Its translation is CAIRPSDSGNTIYF.

V is TRBV2 and J is TRBJ1-1, with D uncertain. The ends were cut back, 4 bases at V and 6 bases at J, with 15 bases in the middle. The CDR3 is 14 residues long. Germline V gene sequence: CDR1 SNHLY, CDR2 FYNNEI. The CDR3 loop is CASSAPTERAEAFF. CDR3 in DNA: TGTGCCAGCAGTGCCCCCACGGAAAGAGCTGAAGCTTTCTTT.

J is TRBJ2-1 and V is TRBV6-5, with D tentatively TRBD1 (5 bases). The CDR3 loop spans 13 amino acids. Trimming left V 2 bases short and J 6 bases short, with 8 bases between. Per the germline V gene, CDR1 is MNHEY and CDR2 is SVGAGI. CDR3 in DNA: TGTGCCAGCAGTTACCTTGGGGCCAATGAGCAGTTCTTC. This translates into CASSYLGANEQFF.

The chain combines TRBV19 with TRBJ1-5; D uncertain. Trimming pared 2 bases from V and 5 bases from J, leaving 13 bases between. Germline values: CDR1 LNHDA, CDR2 SQIVND (reference sequence). This CDR3 comprises 15 residues. The CDR3 spells CASSISTPWDQPQHF. DNA of the CDR3: TGTGCCAGTAGTATAAGCACCCCCTGGGATCAGCCCCAGCATTTT.

The chain has TRBV11-2 and TRBJ2-7; D might be TRBD1 (5 bases). This CDR3 region has 14 residues. V was shortened by 4 bases and J by 3 bases, with 13 bases between the two germline ends. CDR1 is SGHAT, CDR2 FQNNGV, per germline. CDR3 bases: TGTGCCAGCAGCTCCCCCTCCCAGGGCTACGAGCAGTACTTC. Its translation: CASSSPSQGYEQYF.

The rearrangement uses TRBV27 and TRBJ1-6, with TRBD1 matching 9 bases. The CDR3 is 16 amino acids. Germline V lookup: CDR1 MNHEY, CDR2 SMNVEV (reference sequence). V was clipped by 7 bases and J by 11 bases; unmatched bases: 15. CDR3 sequence (DNA): TGTGCCAGCACCCACCTAACGGGACAGGGTATGGCACCCCTCCACTTT. Protein product: CASTHLTGQGMAPLHF.

The chain couples TRBV9 to TRBJ2-1; D is uncertain. V lost 4 bases and J 0 bases, leaving 5 bases between the germline ends. Germline CDR1 reads SGDLS; CDR2 reads YYNGEE. The length of the CDR3 is 13 residues. This chain's CDR3 is CASSPSSYNEQFF. The CDR3 DNA follows: TGTGCCAGCAGCCCGAGCTCCTACAATGAGCAGTTCTTC.